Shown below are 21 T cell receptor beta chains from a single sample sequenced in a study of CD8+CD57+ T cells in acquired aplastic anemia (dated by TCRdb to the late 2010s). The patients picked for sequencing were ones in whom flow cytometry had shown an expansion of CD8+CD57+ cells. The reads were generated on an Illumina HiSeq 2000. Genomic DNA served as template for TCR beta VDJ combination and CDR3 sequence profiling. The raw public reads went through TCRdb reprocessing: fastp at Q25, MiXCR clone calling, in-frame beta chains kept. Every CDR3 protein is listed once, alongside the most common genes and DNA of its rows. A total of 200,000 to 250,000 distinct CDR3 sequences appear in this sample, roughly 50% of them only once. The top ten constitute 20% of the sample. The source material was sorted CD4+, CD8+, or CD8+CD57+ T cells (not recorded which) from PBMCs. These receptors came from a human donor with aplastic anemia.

CDR3 sequence: CASSLFRTGDNQPQHF. The CDR3 DNA sequence: TGTGCCAGCAGCTTATTTCGGACAGGAGACAATCAGCCCCAGCATTTT. V and J are TRBV7-8 and TRBJ1-5; TRBD1 aligns across 7 bases. From germline, CDR1 is SGHVS and CDR2 FQNEAQ. V lost 2 bases and J lost 3; bases outside the gene matches: 7. This CDR3 contains 16 residues.

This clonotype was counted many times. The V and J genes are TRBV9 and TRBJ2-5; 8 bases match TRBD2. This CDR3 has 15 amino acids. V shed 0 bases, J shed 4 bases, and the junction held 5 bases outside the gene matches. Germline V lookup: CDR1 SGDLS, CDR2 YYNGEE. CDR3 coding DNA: TGTGCCAGCAGCGTAGCAACTAGCGGAGGAGAGACCCAGTACTTC. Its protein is CASSVATSGGETQYF. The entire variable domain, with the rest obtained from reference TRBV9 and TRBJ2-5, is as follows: DSGVTQTPKHLITATGQRVTLRCSPRSGDLSVYWYQQSLDQGLQFLIQYYNGEERAKGNILERFSAQQFPDLHSELNLSSLELGDSALYFCASSVATSGGETQYFGPGTRLLVL.

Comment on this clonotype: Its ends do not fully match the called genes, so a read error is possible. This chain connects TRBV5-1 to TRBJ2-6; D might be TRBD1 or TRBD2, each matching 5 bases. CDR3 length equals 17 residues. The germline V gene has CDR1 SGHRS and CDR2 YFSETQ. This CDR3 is CASSATPGTAGANVLTF. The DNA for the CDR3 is TGTGCCAGCAGCGCTACGCCCGGGACCGCCGGGGCCAACGTCCTGACTTTC.

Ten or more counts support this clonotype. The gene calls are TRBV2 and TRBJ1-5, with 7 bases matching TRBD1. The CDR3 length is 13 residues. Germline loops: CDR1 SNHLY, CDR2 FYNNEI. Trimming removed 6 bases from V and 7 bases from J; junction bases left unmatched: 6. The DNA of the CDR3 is TGTGCCAGCAGACAAACAGGGGACCAGCCCCAGCATTTT. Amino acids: CASRQTGDQPQHF. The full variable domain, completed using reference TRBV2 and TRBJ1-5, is EPEVTQTPSHQVTQMGQEVILRCVPISNHLYFYWYRQILGQKVEFLVSFYNNEISEKSEIFDDQFSVERPDGSNFTLKIRSTKLEDSAMYFCASRQTGDQPQHFGDGTRLSIL.

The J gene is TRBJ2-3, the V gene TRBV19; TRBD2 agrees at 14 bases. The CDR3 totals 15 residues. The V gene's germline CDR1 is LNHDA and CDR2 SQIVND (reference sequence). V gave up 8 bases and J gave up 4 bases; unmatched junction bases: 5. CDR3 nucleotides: TGTGCCAGTCAGACTAGCGGGGGGGCCCCAGATACGCAGTATTTT. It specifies CASQTSGGAPDTQYF.

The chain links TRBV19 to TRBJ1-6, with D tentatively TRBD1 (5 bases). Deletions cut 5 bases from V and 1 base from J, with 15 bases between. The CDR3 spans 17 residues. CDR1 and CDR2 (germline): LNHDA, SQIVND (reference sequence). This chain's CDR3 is CASSVTAGRSYNSPLHF. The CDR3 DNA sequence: TGTGCCAGTAGTGTGACGGCAGGGAGATCCTATAATTCACCCCTCCACTTT.

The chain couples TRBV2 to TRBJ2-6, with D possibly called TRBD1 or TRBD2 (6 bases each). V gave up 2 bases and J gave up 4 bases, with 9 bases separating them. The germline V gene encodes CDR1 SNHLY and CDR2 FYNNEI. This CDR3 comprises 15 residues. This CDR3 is CASSEPGAGANVLTF. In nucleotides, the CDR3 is TGTGCCAGCAGTGAACCGGGGGCAGGGGCCAACGTCCTGACTTTC. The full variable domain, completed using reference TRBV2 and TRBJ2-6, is EPEVTQTPSHQVTQMGQEVILRCVPISNHLYFYWYRQILGQKVEFLVSFYNNEISEKSEIFDDQFSVERPDGSNFTLKIRSTKLEDSAMYFCASSEPGAGANVLTFGAGSRLTVL.

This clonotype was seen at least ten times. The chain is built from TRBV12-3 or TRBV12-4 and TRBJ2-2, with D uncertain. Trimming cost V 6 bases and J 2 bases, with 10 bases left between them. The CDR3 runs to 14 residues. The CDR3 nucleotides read TGTGCCAGCAGCACAACCGATAACACCGGGGAGCTGTTTTTT. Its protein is CASSTTDNTGELFF.

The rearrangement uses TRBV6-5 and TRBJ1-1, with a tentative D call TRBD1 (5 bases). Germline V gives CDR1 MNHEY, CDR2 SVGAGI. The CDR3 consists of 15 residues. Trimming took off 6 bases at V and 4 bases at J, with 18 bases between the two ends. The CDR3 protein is CASRTPGTPSTEAFF. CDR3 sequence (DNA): TGTGCCAGCAGGACTCCCGGGACCCCTTCCACTGAAGCTTTCTTT.

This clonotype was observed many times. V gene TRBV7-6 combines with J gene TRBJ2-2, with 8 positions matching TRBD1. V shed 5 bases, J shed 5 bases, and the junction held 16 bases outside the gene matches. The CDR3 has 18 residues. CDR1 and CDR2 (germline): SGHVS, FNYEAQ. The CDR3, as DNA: TGTGCCAGCAGCCCCCTGTCAGGGGGCTTTGCGCCAACCGGGGAGCTGTTTTTT. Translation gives CASSPLSGGFAPTGELFF.

In nucleotides, the CDR3 is TGTGCCAGCAGTGAAGGAACGGGGTCCTACGAGCAGTTCTTC. This codes for CASSEGTGSYEQFF. This rearrangement joins TRBV2 to TRBJ2-7, with TRBD2 as a possible D gene (5 bases). The end of the DNA aligns better with TRBJ2-1, so the J call may be wrong. The V gene's germline CDR1 is SNHLY and CDR2 FYNNEI. The CDR3 extends over 14 amino acids.

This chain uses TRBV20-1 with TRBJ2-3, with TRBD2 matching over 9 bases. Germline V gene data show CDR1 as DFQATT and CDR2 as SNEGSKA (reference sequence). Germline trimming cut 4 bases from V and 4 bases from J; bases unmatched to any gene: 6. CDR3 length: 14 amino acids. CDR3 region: CSAIASGEADTQYF. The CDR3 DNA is TGCAGTGCTATAGCTAGCGGGGAAGCAGATACGCAGTATTTT.

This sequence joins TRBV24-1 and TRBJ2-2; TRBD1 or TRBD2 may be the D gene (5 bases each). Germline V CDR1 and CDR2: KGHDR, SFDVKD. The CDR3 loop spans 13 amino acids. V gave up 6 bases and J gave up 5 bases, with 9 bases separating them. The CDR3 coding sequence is TGTGCCACCAGTTGGGGGTGGACCGGGGAGCTGTTTTTT. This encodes CATSWGWTGELFF.

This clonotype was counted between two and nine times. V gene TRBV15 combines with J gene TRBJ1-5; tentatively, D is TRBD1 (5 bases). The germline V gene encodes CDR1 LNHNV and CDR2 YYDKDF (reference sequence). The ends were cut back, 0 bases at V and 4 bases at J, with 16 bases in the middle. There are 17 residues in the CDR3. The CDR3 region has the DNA TGTGCCACCAGCAGAGATGAGGGAGGGGAGACGAATCAGCCCCAGCATTTT. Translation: CATSRDEGGETNQPQHF.

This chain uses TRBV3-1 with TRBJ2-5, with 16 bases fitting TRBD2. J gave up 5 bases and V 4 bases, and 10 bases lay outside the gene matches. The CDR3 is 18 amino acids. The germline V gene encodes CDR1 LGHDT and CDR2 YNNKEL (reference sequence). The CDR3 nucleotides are TGTGCCAGCAGCCGCGGTGGGACTAGCGGGGGGGCGGGTGAGACCCAGTACTTC. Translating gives CASSRGGTSGGAGETQYF.

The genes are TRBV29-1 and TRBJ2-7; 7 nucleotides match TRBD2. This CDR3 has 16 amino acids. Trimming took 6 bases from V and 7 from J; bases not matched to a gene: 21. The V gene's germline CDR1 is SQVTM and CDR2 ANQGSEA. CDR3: CSVSLGRDGAGEEQYF. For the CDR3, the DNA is TGCAGCGTGTCCTTGGGGAGGGACGGCGCGGGAGAGGAGCAGTACTTC.

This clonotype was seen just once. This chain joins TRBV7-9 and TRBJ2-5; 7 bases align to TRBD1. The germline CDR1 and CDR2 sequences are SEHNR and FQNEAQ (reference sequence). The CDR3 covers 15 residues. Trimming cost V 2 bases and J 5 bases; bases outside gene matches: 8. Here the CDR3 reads CASSLTRDSLETQYF. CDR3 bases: TGTGCCAGCAGCTTAACCAGGGACAGTCTTGAGACCCAGTACTTC.

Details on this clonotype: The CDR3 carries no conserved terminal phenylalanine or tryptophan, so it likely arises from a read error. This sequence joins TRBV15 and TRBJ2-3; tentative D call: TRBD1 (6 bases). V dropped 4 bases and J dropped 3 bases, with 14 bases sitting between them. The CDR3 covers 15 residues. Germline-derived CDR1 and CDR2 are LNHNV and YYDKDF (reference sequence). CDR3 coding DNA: TGTGCCACCAGCAAGGGCAGGGGCCCAACAGATACGCAGTATCTT. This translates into CATSKGRGPTDTQYL.

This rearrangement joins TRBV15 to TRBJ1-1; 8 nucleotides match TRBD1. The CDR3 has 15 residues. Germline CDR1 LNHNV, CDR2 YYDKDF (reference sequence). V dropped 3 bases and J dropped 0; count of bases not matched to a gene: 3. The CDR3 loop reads CATSRGQVLNTEAFF. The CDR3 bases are TGTGCCACCAGCAGGGGACAGGTGTTGAACACTGAAGCTTTCTTT.

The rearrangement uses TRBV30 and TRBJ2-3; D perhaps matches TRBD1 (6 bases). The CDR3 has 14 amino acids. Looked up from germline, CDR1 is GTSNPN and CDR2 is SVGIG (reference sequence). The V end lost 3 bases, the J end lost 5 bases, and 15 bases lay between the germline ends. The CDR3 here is CAWRGLTGQDTQYF. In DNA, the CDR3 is TGTGCCTGGAGAGGCTTGACAGGCCAAGATACGCAGTATTTT.

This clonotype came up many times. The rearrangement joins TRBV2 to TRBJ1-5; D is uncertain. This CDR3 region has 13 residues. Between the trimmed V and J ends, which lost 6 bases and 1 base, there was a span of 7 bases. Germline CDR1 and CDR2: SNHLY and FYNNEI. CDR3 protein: CASSAGSNQPQHF. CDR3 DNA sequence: TGTGCCAGCAGCGCCGGGAGCAATCAGCCCCAGCATTTT.